The 11 T cell receptor beta chains given below trace back to one sample, sequenced in a study of T cell responses to AZD1222 COVID-19 vaccine. Libraries were prepared by immunoSEQ multiplex PCR; TCRdb keeps only in-frame clonotypes and omits some of them. The table includes 150,000 or so clones, less than 95% detected once. The sequencing here drew on peripheral blood, taken on day 0 of AZD1222 vaccination. These receptors all stem from an adult in good health.

In its sample, this clone was seen once. This sequence joins TRBV3-1 (or the pseudogene TRBV3-2) and TRBJ1-2; 10 positions match TRBD1. This CDR3 spans 16 amino acids. V lost 6 bases to trimming and J lost 3 bases; unmatched junction nucleotides: 10. Germline lookup yields CDR1 LGHDT and CDR2 YNNKEL (reference sequence). The CDR3 loop is CASSYATGGGDYGYTF. CDR3 in DNA: TGTGCCAGCAGTTACGCGACAGGGGGCGGAGACTATGGCTACACCTTC.

V usage is TRBV12-5 and J usage is TRBJ1-5, with D possibly matching TRBD1 (5 bases). There are 15 residues in the CDR3. V was clipped by 3 bases and J by 3 bases, with 12 bases between them. The germline gives CDR1 LGHNT, CDR2 FRNRAP. CDR3 sequence reads: CASGFGTTLNQPQHF. CDR3 DNA: TGTGCTAGTGGTTTCGGGACGACTCTCAATCAGCCCCAGCATTTT. The full variable domain, rest sourced from reference TRBV12-5 and TRBJ1-5, is DARVTQTPRHKVTEMGQEVTMRCQPILGHNTVFWYRQTMMQGLELLAYFRNRAPLDDSGMPKDRFSAEMPDATLATLKIQPSEPRDSAVYFCASGFGTTLNQPQHFGDGTRLSIL.

The V gene is TRBV30, the J gene TRBJ1-2; a weak D match, TRBD1 (6 bases). V lost 5 bases and J 7 bases, leaving 11 bases between the germline ends. This CDR3 has 11 amino acids. The V gene's germline CDR1 is GTSNPN and CDR2 SVGIG (reference sequence). CDR3 nucleotide sequence: TGTGCCTGGTACAGGGAGGGTGGCTACACCTTC. Protein sequence: CAWYREGGYTF.

The chain joins TRBV28 to TRBJ1-1, with no clear D. The CDR3 covers 11 residues. V was pared by 7 bases and J by 5 bases, with 8 bases between. CDR1 is MDHEN, CDR2 SYDVKM, per germline. CDR3 protein: CASNLGTEAFF. In DNA form, the CDR3 reads TGTGCCAGCAACCTCGGGACTGAAGCTTTCTTT.

V is TRBV10-2 and J is TRBJ1-3; D gene unclear. There are 15 residues in the CDR3. CDR1 and CDR2 from the germline V gene are WSHSY and SAAADI. The V and J ends lost 5 bases and 3 bases respectively, with 14 bases between them. Here the CDR3 DNA reads TGCGCCAGCAGTTCTCCCGGGGTGGGTGGAAACACCATATATTTT. It is translated as CASSSPGVGGNTIYF.

The chain couples TRBV7-9 to TRBJ1-4; 7 nucleotides match TRBD1. The CDR3 loop spans 15 amino acids. The J segment lost 2 bases and the V segment lost 5 bases, leaving 5 bases of the junction unmatched. Germline CDR1 reads SEHNR; CDR2 reads FQNEAQ (reference sequence). CDR3: CASSTGTATNEKLFF. CDR3 bases: TGTGCCAGCAGCACTGGGACAGCCACTAATGAAAAACTGTTTTTT.

J is TRBJ1-2 and V is TRBV10-3, with 10 bases lining up with TRBD1. V lost 4 bases to trimming and J lost 6 bases; unmatched junction nucleotides: 5. CDR3 length equals 14 residues. Germline V gene data show CDR1 as ENHRY and CDR2 as SYGVKD. This chain's CDR3 is CAISGPDRGNGYTF. The CDR3 DNA follows: TGTGCCATCAGTGGCCCGGACAGGGGGAATGGCTACACCTTC.

This clone was detected only once. The rearrangement joins TRBV11-2 to TRBJ2-7; 9 positions match TRBD1. V lost 5 bases to trimming and J lost 3 bases; unmatched junction nucleotides: 20. Germline V CDR1 and CDR2: SGHAT, FQNNGV. The CDR3 consists of 19 residues. The CDR3 sequence is CASSTRWDRERRLSYEQYF. The CDR3 nucleotides are TGTGCCAGCAGCACCAGATGGGACAGGGAAAGAAGGCTGAGCTACGAGCAGTACTTC.

The rearrangement uses TRBV6-5 and TRBJ1-1, with no clear D. Deletions cut 0 bases from V and 0 bases from J, with 11 bases between. CDR1 is MNHEY, CDR2 SVGAGI, per germline. The CDR3 sequence is 16 residues long. The CDR3 region has the DNA TGTGCCAGCAGTTACTCGATTACGGGATTGAACACTGAAGCTTTCTTT. Translated, it gives CASSYSITGLNTEAFF.

This chain links TRBV5-8 with TRBJ1-1; TRBD1 agrees at 8 bases. There are 14 residues in the CDR3. Germline assignment: CDR1 SGHTS and CDR2 YDEGEE. Losses at the gene ends were 4 bases for V and 1 base for J; bases not matched to a gene: 3. CDR3 in DNA: TGTGCCAGCAGCCATGGACAGGGGAACACTGAAGCTTTCTTT. It is translated as CASSHGQGNTEAFF.

The rearrangement joins TRBV19 to TRBJ1-1; D not certain. CDR3 size: 12 residues. Trimming took off 6 bases at V and 4 bases at J, with 9 bases between the two ends. The germline V gene encodes CDR1 LNHDA and CDR2 SQIVND (reference sequence). CDR3 residues: CASSPGVTEAFF. As DNA, the CDR3 is TGTGCCAGTAGCCCCGGGGTCACTGAAGCTTTCTTT.